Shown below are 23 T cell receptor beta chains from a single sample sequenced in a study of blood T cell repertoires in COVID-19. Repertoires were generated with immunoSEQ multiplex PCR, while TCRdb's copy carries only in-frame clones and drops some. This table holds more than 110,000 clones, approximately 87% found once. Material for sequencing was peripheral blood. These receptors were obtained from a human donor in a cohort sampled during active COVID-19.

The CDR3 is CASSFGRQGQRAFF. The CDR3 coding sequence is TGCGCCAGCAGCTTTGGGCGACAGGGGCAGAGAGCTTTCTTT. This chain uses TRBV5-1 with TRBJ1-1, with 8 bases fitting TRBD1. Germline V gives CDR1 SGHRS, CDR2 YFSETQ. The CDR3 length is 14 residues. The J segment lost 10 bases and the V segment lost 2 bases, leaving 10 bases of the junction unmatched.

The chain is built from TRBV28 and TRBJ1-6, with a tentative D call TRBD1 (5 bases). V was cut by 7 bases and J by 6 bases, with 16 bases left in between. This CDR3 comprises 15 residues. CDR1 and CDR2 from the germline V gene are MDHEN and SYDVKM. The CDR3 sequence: CASTSGGSGNSPLHF. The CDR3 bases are TGTGCCAGCACGTCCGGGGGGTCGGGTAATTCACCCCTCCACTTT.

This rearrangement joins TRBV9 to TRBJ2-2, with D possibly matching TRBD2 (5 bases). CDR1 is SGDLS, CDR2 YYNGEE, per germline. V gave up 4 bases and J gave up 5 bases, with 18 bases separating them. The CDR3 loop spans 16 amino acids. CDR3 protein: CASSSLPDPGTGELFF. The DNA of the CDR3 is TGTGCCAGCAGCTCTTTGCCAGACCCGGGAACCGGGGAGCTGTTTTTT.

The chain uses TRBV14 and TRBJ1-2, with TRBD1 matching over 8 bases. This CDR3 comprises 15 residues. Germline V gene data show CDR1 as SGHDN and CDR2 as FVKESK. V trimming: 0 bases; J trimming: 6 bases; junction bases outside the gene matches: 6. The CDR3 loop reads CASSQEVRGRNGYTF. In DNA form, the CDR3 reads TGTGCCAGCAGCCAAGAGGTCAGGGGGCGCAATGGCTACACCTTC.

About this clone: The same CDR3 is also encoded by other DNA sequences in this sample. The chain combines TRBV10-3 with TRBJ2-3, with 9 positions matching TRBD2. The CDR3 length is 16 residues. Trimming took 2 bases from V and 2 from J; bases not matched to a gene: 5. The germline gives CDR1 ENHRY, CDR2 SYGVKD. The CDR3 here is CAISEGLAGSTDTQYF. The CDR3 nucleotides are TGTGCCATCAGTGAGGGGCTAGCGGGATCCACAGATACGCAGTATTTT.

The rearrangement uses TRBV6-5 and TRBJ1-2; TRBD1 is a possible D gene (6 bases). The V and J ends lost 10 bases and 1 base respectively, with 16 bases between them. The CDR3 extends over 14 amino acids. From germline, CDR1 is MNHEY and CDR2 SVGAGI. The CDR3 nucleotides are TGTGCCACAGCCCTTGGACAGCTTAACTATGGCTACACCTTC. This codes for CATALGQLNYGYTF.

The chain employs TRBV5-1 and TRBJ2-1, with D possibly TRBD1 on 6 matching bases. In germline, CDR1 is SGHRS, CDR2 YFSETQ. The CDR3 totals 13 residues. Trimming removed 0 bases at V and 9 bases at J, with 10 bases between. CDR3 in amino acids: CASSLDAGVEQFF. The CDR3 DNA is TGCGCCAGCAGCTTGGACGCAGGGGTTGAGCAGTTCTTC. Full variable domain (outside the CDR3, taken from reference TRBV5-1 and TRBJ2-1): KAGVTQTPRYLIKTRGQQVTLSCSPISGHRSVSWYQQTPGQGLQFLFEYFSETQRNKGNFPGRFSGRQFSNSRSEMNVSTLELGDSALYLCASSLDAGVEQFFGPGTRLTVL.

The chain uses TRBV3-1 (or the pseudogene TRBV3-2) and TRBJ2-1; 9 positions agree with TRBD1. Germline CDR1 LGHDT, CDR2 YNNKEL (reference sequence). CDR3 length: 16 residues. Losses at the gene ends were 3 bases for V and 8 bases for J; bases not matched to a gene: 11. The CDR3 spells CASSQPTGGAGDEQFF. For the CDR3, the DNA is TGTGCCAGCAGCCAGCCAACAGGGGGCGCCGGGGATGAGCAGTTCTTC.

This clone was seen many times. Written as DNA, the CDR3 is TGTGCCAGCAGTTCTGCGGGTGAAGGAAATGAGCAGTTCTTC. This gives the protein CASSSAGEGNEQFF. The J gene is TRBJ2-1, the V gene TRBV6-5, with a possible D match to TRBD2 (5 bases). The CDR3 has 14 amino acids. Germline-derived CDR1 and CDR2 are MNHEY and SVGAGI. With 4 bases removed from V and 7 bases from J, the gap between germline ends came to 14 bases.

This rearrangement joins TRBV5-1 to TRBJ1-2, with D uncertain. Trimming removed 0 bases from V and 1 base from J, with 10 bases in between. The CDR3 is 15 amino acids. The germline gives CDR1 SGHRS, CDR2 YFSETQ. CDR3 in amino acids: CASSLDAGVNYGYTF. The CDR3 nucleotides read TGCGCCAGCAGCTTGGATGCAGGCGTTAACTATGGCTACACCTTC.

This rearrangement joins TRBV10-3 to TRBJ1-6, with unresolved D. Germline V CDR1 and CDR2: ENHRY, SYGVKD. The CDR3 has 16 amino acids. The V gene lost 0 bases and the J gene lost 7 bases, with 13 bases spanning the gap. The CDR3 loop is CAISESTISRNSPLHF. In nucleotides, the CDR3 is TGTGCCATCAGTGAGTCGACAATCAGCCGAAATTCACCCCTCCACTTT.

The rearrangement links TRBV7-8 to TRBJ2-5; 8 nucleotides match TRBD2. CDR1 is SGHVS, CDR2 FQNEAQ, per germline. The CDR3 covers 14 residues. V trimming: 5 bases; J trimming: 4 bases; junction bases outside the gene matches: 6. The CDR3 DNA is TGTGCCAGCAGCGGAGCGGGGGCCGCAGAGACCCAGTACTTC. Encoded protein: CASSGAGAAETQYF.

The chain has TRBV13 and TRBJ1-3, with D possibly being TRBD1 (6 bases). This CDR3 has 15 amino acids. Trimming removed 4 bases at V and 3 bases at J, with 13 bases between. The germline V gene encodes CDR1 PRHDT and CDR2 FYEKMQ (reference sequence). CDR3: CASSYQTGGGNTIYF. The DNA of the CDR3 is TGTGCCAGCAGCTATCAGACAGGTGGTGGAAACACCATATATTTT.

CDR3 sequence: CASSVAEAGALHF. In DNA, the CDR3 is TGTGCCAGCAGCGTAGCTGAGGCTGGTGCCCTCCACTTT. The V call is TRBV9, the J call TRBJ1-6; no definite D call. Trimming shortened V by 0 bases and J by 14 bases, and 12 bases separated the two germline ends. Germline assignment: CDR1 SGDLS and CDR2 YYNGEE. This CDR3 contains 13 residues.

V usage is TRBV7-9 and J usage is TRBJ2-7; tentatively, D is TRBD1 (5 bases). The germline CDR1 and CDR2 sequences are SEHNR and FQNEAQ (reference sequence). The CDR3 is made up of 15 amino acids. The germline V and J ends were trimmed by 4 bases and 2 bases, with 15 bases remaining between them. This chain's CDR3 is CASSYGQTPPYEQYF. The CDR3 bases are TGTGCCAGCAGCTACGGACAAACACCACCCTACGAGCAGTACTTC.

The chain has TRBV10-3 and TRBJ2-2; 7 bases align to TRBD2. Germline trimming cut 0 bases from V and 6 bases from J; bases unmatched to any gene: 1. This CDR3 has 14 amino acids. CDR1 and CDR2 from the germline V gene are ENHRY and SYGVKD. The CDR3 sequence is CAISESGRAGELFF. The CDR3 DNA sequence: TGTGCCATCAGTGAGTCGGGGAGGGCCGGGGAGCTGTTTTTT.

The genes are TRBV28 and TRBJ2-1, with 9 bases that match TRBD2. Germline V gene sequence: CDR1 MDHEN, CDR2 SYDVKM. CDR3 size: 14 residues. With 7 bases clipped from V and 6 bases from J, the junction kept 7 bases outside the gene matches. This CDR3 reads CASMETSGLNEQFF. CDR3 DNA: TGTGCCAGCATGGAGACTAGCGGCCTCAATGAGCAGTTCTTC. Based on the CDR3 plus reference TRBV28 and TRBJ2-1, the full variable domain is DVKVTQSSRYLVKRTGEKVFLECVQDMDHENMFWYRQDPGLGLRLIYFSYDVKMKEKGDIPEGYSVSREKKERFSLILESASTNQTSMYLCASMETSGLNEQFFGPGTRLTVL.

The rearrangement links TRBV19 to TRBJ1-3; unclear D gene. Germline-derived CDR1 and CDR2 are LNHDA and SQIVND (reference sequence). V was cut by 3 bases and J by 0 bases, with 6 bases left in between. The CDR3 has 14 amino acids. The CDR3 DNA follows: TGTGCCAGTAGTATCGGGTTCTCTGGAAACACCATATATTTT. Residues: CASSIGFSGNTIYF.

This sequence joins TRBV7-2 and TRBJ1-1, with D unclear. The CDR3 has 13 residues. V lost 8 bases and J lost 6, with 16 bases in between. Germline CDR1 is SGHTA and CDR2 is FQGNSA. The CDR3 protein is CASAFAPVAEAFF. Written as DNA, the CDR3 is TGTGCCAGCGCCTTTGCCCCGGTGGCTGAAGCTTTCTTT.

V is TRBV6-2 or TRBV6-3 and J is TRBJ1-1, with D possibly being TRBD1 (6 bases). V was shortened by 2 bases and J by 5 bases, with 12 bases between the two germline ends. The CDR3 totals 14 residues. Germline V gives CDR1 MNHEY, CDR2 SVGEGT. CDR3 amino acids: CASSYQRGGTEAFF. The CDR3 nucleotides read TGTGCCAGCAGTTACCAAAGGGGGGGGACTGAAGCTTTCTTT.

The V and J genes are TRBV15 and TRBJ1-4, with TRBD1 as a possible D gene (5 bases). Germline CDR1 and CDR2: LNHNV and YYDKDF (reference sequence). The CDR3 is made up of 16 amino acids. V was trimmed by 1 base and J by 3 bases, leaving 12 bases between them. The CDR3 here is CATSRGGGTSNEKLFF. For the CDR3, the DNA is TGTGCCACCAGCAGAGGGGGCGGGACGTCTAATGAAAAACTGTTTTTT. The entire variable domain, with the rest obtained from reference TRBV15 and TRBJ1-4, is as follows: DAMVIQNPRYQVTQFGKPVTLSCSQTLNHNVMYWYQQKSSQAPKLLFHYYDKDFNNEADTPDNFQSRRPNTSFCFLDIRSPGLGDTAMYLCATSRGGGTSNEKLFFGSGTQLSVL.

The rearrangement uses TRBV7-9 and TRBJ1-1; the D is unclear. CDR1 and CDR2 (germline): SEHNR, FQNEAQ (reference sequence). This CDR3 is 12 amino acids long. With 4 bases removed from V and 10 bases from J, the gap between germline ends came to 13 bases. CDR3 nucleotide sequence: TGTGCCAGCAGCTCGTCCCCAAGCGGAGCTTTCTTT. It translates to CASSSSPSGAFF.

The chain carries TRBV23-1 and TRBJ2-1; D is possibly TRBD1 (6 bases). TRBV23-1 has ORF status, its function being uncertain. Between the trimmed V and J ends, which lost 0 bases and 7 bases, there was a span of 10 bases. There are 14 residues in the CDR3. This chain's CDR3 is CASSQSYRANEQFF. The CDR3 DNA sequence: TGCGCCAGCAGTCAATCATACAGGGCGAATGAGCAGTTCTTC.